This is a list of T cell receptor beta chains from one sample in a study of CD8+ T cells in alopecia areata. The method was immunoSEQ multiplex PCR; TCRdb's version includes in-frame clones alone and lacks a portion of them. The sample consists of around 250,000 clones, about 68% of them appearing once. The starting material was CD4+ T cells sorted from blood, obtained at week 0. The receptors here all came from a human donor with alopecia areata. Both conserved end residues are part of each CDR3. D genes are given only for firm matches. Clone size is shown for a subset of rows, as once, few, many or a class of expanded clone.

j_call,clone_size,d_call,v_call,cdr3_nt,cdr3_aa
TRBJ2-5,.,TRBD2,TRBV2,TGTGCCAGCAGCCCGGGACTACAAGAGACCCAGTACTTC,CASSPGLQETQYF
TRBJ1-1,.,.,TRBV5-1,TGCGCCAGCAGCTTGGCCGGGCCTATGAACACTGAAGCTTTCTTT,CASSLAGPMNTEAFF
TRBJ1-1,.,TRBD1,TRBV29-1,TGCAGCGGGGTAACCTGGACAGGGGGCGGCACTGAAGCTTTCTTT,CSGVTWTGGGTEAFF
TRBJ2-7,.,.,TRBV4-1,TGCGCCAGCAGCCAAGAGGTTCCGACTGATAACTACGAGCAGTACTTC,CASSQEVPTDNYEQYF
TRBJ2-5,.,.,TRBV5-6,TGTGCCAGCAGCTTGTTCGGGGGAAAGACCCAGTACTTC,CASSLFGGKTQYF
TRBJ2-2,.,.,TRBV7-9,TGTGCCAGCAGAAACGTGGACGGGGAGCTGTTTTTT,CASRNVDGELFF
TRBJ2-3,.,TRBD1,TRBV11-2,TGTGCCAGCAGGAATTTGGGGCAGGGGGCGCTGACAGATACGCAGTATTTT,CASRNLGQGALTDTQYF
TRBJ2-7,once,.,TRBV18,TGTGCCAGCTCATCCAACTACGAGCAGTACTTC,CASSSNYEQYF
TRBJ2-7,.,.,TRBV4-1,TGCGCCAGCAGCCAAGCAACCACCTTAGCCGAGCAGTACTTC,CASSQATTLAEQYF
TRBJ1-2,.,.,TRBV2,TGTGCCAGCAGTGAATGGGGGGACGGCTACACCTTC,CASSEWGDGYTF
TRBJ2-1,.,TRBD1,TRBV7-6,TGTGCCAGCAGCTCCGGACAGGGGAACTACAATGAGCAGTTCTTC,CASSSGQGNYNEQFF
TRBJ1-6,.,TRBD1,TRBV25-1,TGTGCCAGCAGTGGAACGGGACAGATATGGTCCACCCTCCACTTT,CASSGTGQIWSTLHF
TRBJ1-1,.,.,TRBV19,TGTGCCAGTGGGGCCCGGGACGGGAACACTGAAGCTTTCTTT,CASGARDGNTEAFF
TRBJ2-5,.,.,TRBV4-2,TGTGCCAGCAGCCTAGTCGGCGGCAGGGGCGGAGAGACCCAGTACTTC,CASSLVGGRGGETQYF
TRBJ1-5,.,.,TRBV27,TGTGCCAGCAGTCCAAGACCGGGGCTTAGCAATCAGCCCCAGCATTTT,CASSPRPGLSNQPQHF
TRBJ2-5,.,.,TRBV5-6,TGTGCCAGCAACACTATAGGCCAAATACAAGAGACCCAGTACTTC,CASNTIGQIQETQYF
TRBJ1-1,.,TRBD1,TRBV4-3,TGCGCCAGCAGCCAAGACTGGACAGGAGGTACTGAAGCTTTCTTT,CASSQDWTGGTEAFF
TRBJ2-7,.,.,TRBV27,TGTGCCAGCAGTTTGTTTAATCAGAGGAGCTCCTACGAGCAGTACTTC,CASSLFNQRSSYEQYF
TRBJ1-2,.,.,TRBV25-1,TGTGCCAGCAGCCTGACAGTTAACTATGGCTACACCTTC,CASSLTVNYGYTF
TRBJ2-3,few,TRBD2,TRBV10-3,TGTGCCATCGAGAGCGGGGGCACAGATACGCAGTATTTT,CAIESGGTDTQYF
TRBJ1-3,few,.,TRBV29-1,TGCTCCGGACGGGCCGGCTCTGGAAACACCATATATTTT,CSGRAGSGNTIYF
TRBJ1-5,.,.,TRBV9,TGTGCCAGCAGCGTAGCGATGCATGGACAGCCCCAGCATTTT,CASSVAMHGQPQHF
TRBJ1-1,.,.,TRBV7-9,TGTGCCAGCAGCCCCCAGCCTGACACTGAAGCTTTCTTT,CASSPQPDTEAFF
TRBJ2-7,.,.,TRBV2,TGTGCCAGCTACCCCCGTGGTATCGACGAGCAGTACTTC,CASYPRGIDEQYF
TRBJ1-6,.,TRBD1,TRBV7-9,TGTGCCAGCTCCAAACAGGGGGTAGTCTCACCCCTCCACTTT,CASSKQGVVSPLHF
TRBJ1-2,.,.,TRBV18,TGTGCCAGCTCACCACCAGTACAATTGGGGGGCTACACCTTC,CASSPPVQLGGYTF
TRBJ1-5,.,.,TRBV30,TGTGCCTGGAGCCGCGTTGAAGTCAATCAGCCCCAGCATTTT,CAWSRVEVNQPQHF
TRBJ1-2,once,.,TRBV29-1,TGCAGCGTTGAAGCGGTCAAACGCTATGGCTACACCTTC,CSVEAVKRYGYTF
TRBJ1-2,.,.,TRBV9,TGTGCCAGCAGCGCATCTAACTATGGCTACACCTTC,CASSASNYGYTF
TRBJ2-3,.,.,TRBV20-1,TGCAGTGCACCGATTACAGATACGCAGTATTTT,CSAPITDTQYF
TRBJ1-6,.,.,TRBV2,TGTGCCAGCAGTGAAGTCAGGATCGGCTCACCCCTCCACTTT,CASSEVRIGSPLHF
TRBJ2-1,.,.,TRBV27,TGTGCCAGCAGTTTAAGTCGGATGAACTACAATGAGCAGTTCTTC,CASSLSRMNYNEQFF
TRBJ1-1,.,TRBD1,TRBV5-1,TGCGCCAGCAGCTTTACAGGGGACACTGAAGCTTTCTTT,CASSFTGDTEAFF
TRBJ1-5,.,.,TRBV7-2,TGTGCCAGCAGCCCAGGAACTTATAGCAATCAGCCCCAGCATTTT,CASSPGTYSNQPQHF
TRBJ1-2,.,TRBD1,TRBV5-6,TGTGCCAGCAGCTCGAGGGACAGGGGCCCCCTCTATGGCTACACCTTC,CASSSRDRGPLYGYTF
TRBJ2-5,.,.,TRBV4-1,TGCGCCAGCAGCCAAGATGGTTCCGGGTGGGAGACCCAGTACTTC,CASSQDGSGWETQYF
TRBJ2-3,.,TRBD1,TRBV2,TGTGCCAGCAGTGAAGGCAGGGGGCGTTCAGATACGCAGTATTTT,CASSEGRGRSDTQYF
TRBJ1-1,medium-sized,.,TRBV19,TGTGCCAGTAGTATAAACCTAGCCAACACTGAAGCTTTCTTT,CASSINLANTEAFF
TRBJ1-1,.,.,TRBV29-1,TGCAGCGGCAAGGGGGGACCTTCTTATGAAGCTTTCTTT,CSGKGGPSYEAFF
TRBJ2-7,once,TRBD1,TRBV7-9,TGTGCCAGCAGCATCGGACAGGGGGATATACACTACGAGCAGTACTTC,CASSIGQGDIHYEQYF
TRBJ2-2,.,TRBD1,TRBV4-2,TGTGCCAGCAGCCTCCGGGACAGGGATAACACCGGGGAGCTGTTTTTT,CASSLRDRDNTGELFF
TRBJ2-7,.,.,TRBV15,TGTGCCACCAGCAGGGGTGGGGGGACGAGCTCCTACGAGCAGTACTTC,CATSRGGGTSSYEQYF
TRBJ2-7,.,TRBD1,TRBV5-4,TGTGCCAGCAGCTTGGAAGGCCGGACAGGGGGTTCCGAGCAGTACTTC,CASSLEGRTGGSEQYF
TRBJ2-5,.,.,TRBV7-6,TGTGCCAGCAGCTTAGGCGGGGCCCAGGGAGAGACCCAGTACTTC,CASSLGGAQGETQYF
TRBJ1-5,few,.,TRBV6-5,TGTGCCAGTAGGGCTCCAGATCAGCCCCAGCATTTT,CASRAPDQPQHF
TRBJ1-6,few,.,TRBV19,TGTGCCAGTAGTATGACGGGGCCTGAGGGGGCACCCCTCCACTTT,CASSMTGPEGAPLHF
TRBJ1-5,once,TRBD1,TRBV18,TGTGCCAGCTCACCGGAACAGGGGGTCTATCAGCCCCAGCATTTT,CASSPEQGVYQPQHF
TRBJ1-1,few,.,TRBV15,TGTGCCACCCAAGGCCTTGCGGGGGCGACTGAAGCTTTCTTT,CATQGLAGATEAFF